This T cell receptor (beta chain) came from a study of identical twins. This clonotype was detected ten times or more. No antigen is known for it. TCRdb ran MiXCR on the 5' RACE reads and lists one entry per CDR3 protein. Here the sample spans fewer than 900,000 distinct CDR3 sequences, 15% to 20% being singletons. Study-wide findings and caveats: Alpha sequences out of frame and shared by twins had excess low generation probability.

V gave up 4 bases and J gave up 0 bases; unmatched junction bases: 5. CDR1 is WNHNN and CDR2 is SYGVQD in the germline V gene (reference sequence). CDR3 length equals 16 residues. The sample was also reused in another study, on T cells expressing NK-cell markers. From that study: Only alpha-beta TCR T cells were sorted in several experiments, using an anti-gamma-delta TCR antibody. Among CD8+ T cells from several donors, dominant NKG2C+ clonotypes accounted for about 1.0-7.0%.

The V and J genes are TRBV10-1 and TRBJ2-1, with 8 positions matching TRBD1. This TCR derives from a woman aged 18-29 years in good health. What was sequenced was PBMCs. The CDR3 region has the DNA TGCGCCAGCAGTGTACAGGGGGGAAGCTCCTACAATGAGCAGTTCTTC. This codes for CASSVQGGSSYNEQFF.